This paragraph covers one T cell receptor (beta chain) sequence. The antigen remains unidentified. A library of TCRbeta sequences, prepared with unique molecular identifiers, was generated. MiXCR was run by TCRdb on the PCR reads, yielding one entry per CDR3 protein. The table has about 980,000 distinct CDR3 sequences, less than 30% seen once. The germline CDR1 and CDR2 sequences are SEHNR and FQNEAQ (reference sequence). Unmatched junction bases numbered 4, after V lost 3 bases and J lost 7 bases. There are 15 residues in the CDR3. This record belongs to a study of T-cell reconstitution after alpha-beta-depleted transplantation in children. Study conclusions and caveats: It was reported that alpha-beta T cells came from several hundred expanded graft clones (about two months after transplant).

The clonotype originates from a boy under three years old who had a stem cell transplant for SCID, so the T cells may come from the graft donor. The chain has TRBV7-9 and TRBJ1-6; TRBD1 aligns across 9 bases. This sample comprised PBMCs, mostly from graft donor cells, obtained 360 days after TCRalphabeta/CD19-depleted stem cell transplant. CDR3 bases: TGTGCCAGCAGCTTCTCGGGACAGGGAAATTCACCCCTCCACTTT. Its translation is CASSFSGQGNSPLHF. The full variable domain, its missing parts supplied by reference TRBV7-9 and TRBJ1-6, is DTGVSQNPRHKITKRGQNVTFRCDPISEHNRLYWYRQTLGQGPEFLTYFQNEAQLEKSRLLSDRFSAERPKGSFSTLEIQRTEQGDSAMYLCASSFSGQGNSPLHFGNGTRLTVT.